This T cell receptor beta chain was identified in a study of radiotherapy plus CTLA-4 blockade in lung cancer. Findings and limits, study-wide: Early shifts in blood T cell clones, with interferon-beta, reportedly predicted response best.

TCRdb's copy holds only in-frame clones and misses some; the assay was immunoSEQ multiplex PCR. The repertoire holds about 110,000 clones, with under 90% as singletons. A remark on this clone: Its cognate antigen is unknown.

With 4 bases removed from V and 6 bases from J, the gap between germline ends came to 22 bases. CDR1 is SGHVS and CDR2 is FQNEAQ in the germline V gene. The CDR3 runs to 17 residues. The clonotype was recovered from a human donor with non-small cell lung cancer that progressed on radiotherapy plus ipilimumab. Some clones in this sample may be carry-over from other donors' samples. The genes are TRBV7-8 and TRBJ1-5; D remains ambiguous. The input for sequencing was peripheral blood, taken from a patient treated with radiotherapy plus ipilimumab. CDR3: CASSSEPGFSGSQPQHF. In DNA form, the CDR3 reads TGTGCCAGCAGCTCGGAACCGGGTTTCTCGGGGAGTCAGCCCCAGCATTTT.